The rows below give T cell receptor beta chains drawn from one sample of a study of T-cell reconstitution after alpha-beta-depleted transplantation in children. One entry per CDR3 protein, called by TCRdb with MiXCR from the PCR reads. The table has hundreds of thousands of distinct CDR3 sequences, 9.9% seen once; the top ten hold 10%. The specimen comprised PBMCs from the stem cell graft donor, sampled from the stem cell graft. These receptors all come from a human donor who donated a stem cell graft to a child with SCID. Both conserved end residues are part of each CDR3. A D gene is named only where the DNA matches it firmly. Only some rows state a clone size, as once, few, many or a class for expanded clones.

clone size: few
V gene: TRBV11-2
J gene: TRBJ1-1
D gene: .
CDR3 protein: CASSFWDPPRAFF
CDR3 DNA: TGTGCCAGCAGCTTCTGGGACCCCCCTCGAGCTTTCTTT

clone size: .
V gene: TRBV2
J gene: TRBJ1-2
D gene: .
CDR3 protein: CASSFGEAYGYTF
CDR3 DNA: TGTGCCAGCAGTTTTGGGGAGGCCTATGGCTACACCTTC

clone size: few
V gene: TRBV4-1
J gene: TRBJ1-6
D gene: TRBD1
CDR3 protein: CASSQIDRGLNSPLHF
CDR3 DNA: TGCGCCAGCAGCCAAATAGACAGGGGGCTCAATTCACCCCTCCACTTT

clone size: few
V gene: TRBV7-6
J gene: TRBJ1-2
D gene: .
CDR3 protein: CASSLGPTSLYGYTF
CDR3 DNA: TGTGCCAGCAGCTTGGGTCCCACGAGTCTTTATGGCTACACCTTC

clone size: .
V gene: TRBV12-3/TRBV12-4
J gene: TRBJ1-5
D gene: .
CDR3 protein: CASSSGGQPQHF
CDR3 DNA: TGTGCCAGCAGTTCGGGGGGGCAGCCCCAGCATTTT

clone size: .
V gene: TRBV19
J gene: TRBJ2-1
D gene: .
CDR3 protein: CASGSSVHEQFF
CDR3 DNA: TGTGCCAGTGGGTCTAGCGTCCATGAGCAGTTCTTC

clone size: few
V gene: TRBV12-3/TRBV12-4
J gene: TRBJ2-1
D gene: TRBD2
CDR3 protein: CASRRLAGRNEQFF
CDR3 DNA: TGTGCCAGCCGGCGACTAGCGGGAAGAAATGAGCAGTTCTTC

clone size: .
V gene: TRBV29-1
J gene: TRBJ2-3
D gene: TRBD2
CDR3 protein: CSVDGTSGGTDTQYF
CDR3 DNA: TGCAGCGTAGACGGGACTAGCGGGGGGACAGATACGCAGTATTTT

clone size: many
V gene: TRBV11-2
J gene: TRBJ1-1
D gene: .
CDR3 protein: CASSGQGDEAFF
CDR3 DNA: TGTGCCAGCAGTGGGCAGGGCGATGAAGCTTTCTTT

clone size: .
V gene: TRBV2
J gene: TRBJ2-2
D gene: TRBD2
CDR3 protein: CASSLSGTSGGITGELFF
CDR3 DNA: TGTGCCAGCAGCCTTTCCGGGACTAGCGGGGGGATTACCGGGGAGCTGTTTTTT

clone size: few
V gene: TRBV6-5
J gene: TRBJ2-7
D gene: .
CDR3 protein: CASSRTVSYEQYF
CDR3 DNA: TGTGCCAGCAGTCGGACAGTCTCCTACGAGCAGTACTTC

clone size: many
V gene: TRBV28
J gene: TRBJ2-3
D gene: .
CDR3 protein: CASWPSPISNTQYF
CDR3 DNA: TGTGCCAGCTGGCCCAGTCCGATCTCTAATACGCAGTATTTT

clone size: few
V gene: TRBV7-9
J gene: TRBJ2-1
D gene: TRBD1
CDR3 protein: CASSLVRQGNEQFF
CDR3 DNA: TGTGCCAGCAGCTTAGTCCGACAGGGTAATGAGCAGTTCTTC

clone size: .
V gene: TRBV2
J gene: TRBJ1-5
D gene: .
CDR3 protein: CASPRQGEGNQPQHF
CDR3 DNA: TGTGCCAGCCCAAGGCAAGGGGAGGGCAATCAGCCCCAGCATTTT

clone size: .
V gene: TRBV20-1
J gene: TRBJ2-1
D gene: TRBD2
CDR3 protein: CSARDLRTSGGSYNEQFF
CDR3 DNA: TGCAGTGCTAGAGATTTGAGGACTAGCGGGGGGTCCTACAATGAGCAGTTCTTC

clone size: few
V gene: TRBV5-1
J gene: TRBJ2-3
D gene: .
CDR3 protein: CASSLGLNAGTPSTDTQYF
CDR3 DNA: TGCGCCAGCAGCTTGGGACTGAACGCCGGGACGCCTAGCACAGATACGCAGTATTTT

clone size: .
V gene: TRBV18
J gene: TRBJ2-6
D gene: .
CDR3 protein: CASSPLSGANVLTF
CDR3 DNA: TGTGCCAGCTCACCTCTCTCTGGGGCCAACGTCCTGACTTTC

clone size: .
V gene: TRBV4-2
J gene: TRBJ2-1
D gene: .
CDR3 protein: CATQGGGPYNEQFF
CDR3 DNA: TGTGCCACCCAGGGGGGGGGCCCCTACAATGAGCAGTTCTTC

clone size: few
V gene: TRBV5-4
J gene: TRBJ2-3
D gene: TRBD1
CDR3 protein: CASAQGGDTQYF
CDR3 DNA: TGTGCCAGCGCACAGGGGGGAGATACGCAGTATTTT

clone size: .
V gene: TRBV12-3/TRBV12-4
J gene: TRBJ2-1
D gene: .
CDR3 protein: CASSPDFEQFF
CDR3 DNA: TGTGCCAGCAGTCCTGACTTCGAGCAGTTCTTC

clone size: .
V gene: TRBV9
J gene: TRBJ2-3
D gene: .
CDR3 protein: CASSVVSRADTQYF
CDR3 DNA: TGTGCCAGCAGCGTAGTCTCTAGGGCAGATACGCAGTATTTT

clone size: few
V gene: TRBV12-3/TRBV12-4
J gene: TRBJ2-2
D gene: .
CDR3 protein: CASSFFRVFSGELFF
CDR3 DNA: TGTGCCAGCAGTTTCTTCAGGGTATTTTCCGGGGAGCTGTTTTTT

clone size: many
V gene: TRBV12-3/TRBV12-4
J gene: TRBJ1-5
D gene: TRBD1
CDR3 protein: CASSKDRGTQPQHF
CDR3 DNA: TGTGCCAGCAGCAAGGACAGGGGTACTCAGCCCCAGCATTTT

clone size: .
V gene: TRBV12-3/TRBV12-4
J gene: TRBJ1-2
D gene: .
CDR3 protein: CASRRDGYTF
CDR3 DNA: TGTGCCAGCAGGAGGGATGGCTACACCTTC

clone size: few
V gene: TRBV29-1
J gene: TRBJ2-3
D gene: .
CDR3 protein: CSAGRPLSTDTQYF
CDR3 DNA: TGCAGCGCCGGCCGACCCCTTAGCACAGATACGCAGTATTTT

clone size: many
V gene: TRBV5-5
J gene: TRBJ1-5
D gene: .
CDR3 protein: CASSLAGNQPQHF
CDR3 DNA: TGTGCCAGCAGCCTGGCGGGGAATCAGCCCCAGCATTTT

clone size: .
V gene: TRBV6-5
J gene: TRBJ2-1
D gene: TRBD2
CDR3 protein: CASSYSSGANEQFF
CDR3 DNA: TGTGCCAGCAGTTACTCTAGCGGGGCCAATGAGCAGTTCTTC

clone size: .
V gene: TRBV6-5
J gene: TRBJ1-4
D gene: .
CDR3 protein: CASSYRFQSNPNEKLFF
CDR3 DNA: TGTGCCAGCAGTTACCGATTCCAGAGCAACCCTAATGAAAAACTGTTTTTT

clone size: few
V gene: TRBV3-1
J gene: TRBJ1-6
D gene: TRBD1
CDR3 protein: CASSPRQGLSPLHF
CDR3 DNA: TGTGCCAGCAGCCCCCGACAGGGTCTCTCACCCCTCCACTTT

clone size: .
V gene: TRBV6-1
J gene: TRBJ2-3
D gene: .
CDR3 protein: CASGTRASTDTQYF
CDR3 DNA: TGTGCCAGCGGGACCAGGGCTAGCACAGATACGCAGTATTTT

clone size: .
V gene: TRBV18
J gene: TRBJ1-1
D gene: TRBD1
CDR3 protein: CASSPGDRRNTEAFF
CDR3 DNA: TGTGCCAGCTCACCAGGGGACAGGAGGAACACTGAAGCTTTCTTT

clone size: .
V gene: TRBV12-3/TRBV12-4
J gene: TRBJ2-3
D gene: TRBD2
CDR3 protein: CASRLRGDSTDTQYF
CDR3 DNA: TGTGCCAGCAGACTACGGGGGGATAGCACAGATACGCAGTATTTT

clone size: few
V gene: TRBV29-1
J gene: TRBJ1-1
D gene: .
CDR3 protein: CSAGDTTNTEAFF
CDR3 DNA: TGCAGCGCTGGGGACACGACGAACACTGAAGCTTTCTTT

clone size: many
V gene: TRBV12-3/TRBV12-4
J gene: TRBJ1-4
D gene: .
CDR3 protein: CASSRGTVEKLFF
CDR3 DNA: TGTGCCAGCAGTCGTGGGACCGTGGAGAAACTGTTTTTT

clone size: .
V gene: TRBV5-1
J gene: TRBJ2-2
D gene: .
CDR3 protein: CASMPGPPRNTGELFF
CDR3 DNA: TGCGCCAGCATGCCAGGGCCCCCTCGGAACACCGGGGAGCTGTTTTTT

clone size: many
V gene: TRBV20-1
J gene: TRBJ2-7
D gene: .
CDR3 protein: CSASGGPTTYEQYF
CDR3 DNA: TGCAGTGCTAGCGGGGGGCCAACGACCTACGAGCAGTACTTC

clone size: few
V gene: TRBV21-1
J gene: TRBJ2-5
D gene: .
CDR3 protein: CASSPLRDYATQYF
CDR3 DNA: TGTGCCAGCAGCCCCCTGAGGGACTACGCGACCCAGTACTTC

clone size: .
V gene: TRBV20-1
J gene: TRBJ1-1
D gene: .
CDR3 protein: CSAWEGTNTEAFF
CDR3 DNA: TGCAGTGCTTGGGAGGGGACGAACACTGAAGCTTTCTTT

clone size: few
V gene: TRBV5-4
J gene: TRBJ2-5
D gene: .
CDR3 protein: CASTSKDGQQETQYF
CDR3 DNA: TGTGCCAGCACCTCGAAGGACGGGCAACAAGAGACCCAGTACTTC

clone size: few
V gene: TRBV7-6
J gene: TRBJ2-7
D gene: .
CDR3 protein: CASSLEQDLSYEQYF
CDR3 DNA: TGTGCCAGCAGCTTAGAGCAGGACCTCTCCTACGAGCAGTACTTC

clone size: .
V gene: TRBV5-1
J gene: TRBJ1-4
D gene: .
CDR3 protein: CASSWGNEKLFF
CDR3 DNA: TGCGCCAGCAGCTGGGGAAATGAAAAACTGTTTTTT

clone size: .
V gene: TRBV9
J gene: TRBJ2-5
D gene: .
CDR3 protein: CASSVTQTPGARGETQYF
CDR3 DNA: TGTGCCAGCAGCGTAACCCAAACCCCGGGGGCTCGGGGGGAGACCCAGTACTTC

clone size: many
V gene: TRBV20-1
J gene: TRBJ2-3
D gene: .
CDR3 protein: CSARVQGGVDTQYF
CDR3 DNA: TGCAGTGCTAGAGTTCAGGGGGGGGTAGATACGCAGTATTTT

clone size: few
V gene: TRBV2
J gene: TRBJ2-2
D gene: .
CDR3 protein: CASSELGVAGELFF
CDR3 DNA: TGTGCCAGCAGTGAATTGGGAGTCGCCGGGGAGCTGTTTTTT

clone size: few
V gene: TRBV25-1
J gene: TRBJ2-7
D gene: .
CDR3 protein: CASSERFSHEQYF
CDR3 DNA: TGTGCCAGCAGTGAACGGTTTTCCCACGAGCAGTACTTC

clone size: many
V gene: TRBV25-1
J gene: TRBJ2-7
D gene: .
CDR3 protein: CASSGSAETAYEQYF
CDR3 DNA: TGTGCCAGCAGTGGGTCGGCAGAGACCGCCTACGAGCAGTACTTC

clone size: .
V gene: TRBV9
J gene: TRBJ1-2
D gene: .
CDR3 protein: CASSVGDRIAYGYTF
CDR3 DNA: TGTGCCAGCAGCGTAGGTGACAGGATCGCCTATGGCTACACCTTC

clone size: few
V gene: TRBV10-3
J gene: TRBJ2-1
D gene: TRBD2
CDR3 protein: CAISSGGGELNEQFF
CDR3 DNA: TGTGCCATCAGCTCAGGCGGGGGGGAGCTCAATGAGCAGTTCTTC

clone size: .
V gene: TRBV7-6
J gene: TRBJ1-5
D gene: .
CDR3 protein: CASSYSENQPQHF
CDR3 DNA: TGTGCCAGCAGCTACTCGGAAAATCAGCCCCAGCATTTT

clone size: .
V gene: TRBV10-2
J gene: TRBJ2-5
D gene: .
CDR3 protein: CASSDWTPGRETQYF
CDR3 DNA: TGCGCCAGCAGTGATTGGACCCCAGGGAGGGAGACCCAGTACTTC

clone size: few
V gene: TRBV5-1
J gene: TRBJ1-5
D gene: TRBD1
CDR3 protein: CASSLGGQNQPQHF
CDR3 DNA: TGCGCCAGCAGCTTGGGGGGACAGAATCAGCCCCAGCATTTT

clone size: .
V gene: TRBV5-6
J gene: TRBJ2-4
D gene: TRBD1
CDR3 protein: CASTSDRGLGIQYF
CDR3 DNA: TGTGCCAGCACCTCCGACAGGGGGTTAGGCATTCAGTACTTC